Shown below are 29 T cell receptor beta chains from a single sample sequenced in a study of technical replicates of blood from a handful of donors. Libraries were prepared by immunoSEQ multiplex PCR; TCRdb keeps only in-frame clonotypes and omits some of them. This sample has some 62,000 clones, with around 87% found just once. Specimen: PBMCs. These receptors all stem from a human donor in good health. Some clones in this sample may be carry-over from other donors' samples.

This chain connects TRBV7-9 to TRBJ2-6; 7 bases are shared with TRBD1. Per the germline V gene, CDR1 is SEHNR and CDR2 is FQNEAQ (reference sequence). Trimming took 5 bases from V and 0 from J; bases not matched to a gene: 7. The CDR3 consists of 17 residues. DNA of the CDR3: TGTGCCAGCAGCAAGACAGGGTCTCACTCTGGGGCCAACGTCCTGACTTTC. Amino acids: CASSKTGSHSGANVLTF.

The rearrangement links TRBV2 to TRBJ2-1, with 16 bases lining up with TRBD2. The CDR3 runs to 15 residues. The germline V gene encodes CDR1 SNHLY and CDR2 FYNNEI. Trimming cost V 5 bases and J 9 bases; bases outside gene matches: 4. The CDR3 loop reads CASSKGLAGGGEQFF. CDR3 coding DNA: TGTGCCAGCAGTAAGGGACTAGCGGGGGGGGGTGAGCAGTTCTTC.

As DNA, the CDR3 is TGTGCCATCTGGTCCGGACAGGCTTCTAGTGGCTACACCTTC. Translation gives CAIWSGQASSGYTF. The chain is built from TRBV10-3 and TRBJ1-2; 7 nucleotides match TRBD1. Per the germline V gene, CDR1 is ENHRY and CDR2 is SYGVKD. The CDR3 has 14 amino acids. Trimming took 8 bases from V and 7 from J; bases not matched to a gene: 13.

The rearrangement joins TRBV7-9 to TRBJ1-2; D is perhaps TRBD1 (5 bases). The CDR3 is 13 residues long. The V end was cut by 5 bases, the J end by 4 bases, with 11 bases between. The germline CDR1 and CDR2 sequences are SEHNR and FQNEAQ (reference sequence). The CDR3 DNA reads as TGTGCCAGCAGCGCCGGGACTCCCTATGGCTACACCTTC. Its protein is CASSAGTPYGYTF.

V gene TRBV29-1 combines with J gene TRBJ2-1; 8 bases map to TRBD2. J was trimmed by 4 bases and V by 8 bases; bases with no gene match: 4. This CDR3 region has 12 residues. Germline V lookup: CDR1 SQVTM, CDR2 ANQGSEA. CDR3 residues: CSIRLAYNEQFF. The CDR3 bases are TGCAGCATTCGACTAGCGTACAATGAGCAGTTCTTC.

V and J are TRBV30 and TRBJ2-1, with a weak D call TRBD2 (5 bases). Germline loops: CDR1 GTSNPN, CDR2 SVGIG (reference sequence). The CDR3 has 15 amino acids. The V gene lost 0 bases and the J gene lost 0 bases, with 9 bases spanning the gap. The CDR3 DNA follows: TGTGCCTGGAGTGTGGGCGGAGGCTCCTACAATGAGCAGTTCTTC. This sequence encodes CAWSVGGGSYNEQFF.

The count of this clone is one. The chain links TRBV9 to TRBJ2-7; possible D gene TRBD1, 6 bases. Trimming removed 0 bases from V and 4 bases from J, with 11 bases in between. The germline V gene encodes CDR1 SGDLS and CDR2 YYNGEE. The CDR3 runs to 14 residues. CDR3 sequence: CASSVDGQTYEQYF. Written as DNA, the CDR3 is TGTGCCAGCAGCGTAGATGGACAGACTTACGAGCAGTACTTC.

The chain carries TRBV7-2 and TRBJ2-7; the D gene is possibly TRBD2 (5 bases). The CDR3 covers 13 residues. CDR1 is SGHTA and CDR2 is FQGNSA in the germline V gene. The V end lost 5 bases, the J end lost 7 bases, and 15 bases lay between the germline ends. CDR3 coding DNA: TGTGCCAGCAGCCCTCGAGCACCGGGGGAGCAGTACTTC. Protein product: CASSPRAPGEQYF.

The chain uses TRBV4-1 and TRBJ2-3, with 11 positions matching TRBD2. Losses at the gene ends were 8 bases for V and 7 bases for J; bases not matched to a gene: 11. CDR1 is MGHRA, CDR2 YSYEKL, per germline. The CDR3 totals 15 residues. CDR3 region: CASRAGGTSGNTQYF. The DNA of the CDR3 is TGCGCCAGCCGGGCCGGCGGGACTAGCGGCAATACGCAGTATTTT.

This sequence joins TRBV27 and TRBJ2-5; 12 bases map to TRBD2. CDR1 is MNHEY and CDR2 is SMNVEV in the germline V gene (reference sequence). The V segment lost 5 bases and the J segment 5 bases; nucleotides outside the gene matches: 6. This CDR3 spans 15 amino acids. The CDR3 sequence is CASSPRLAGGETQYF. The CDR3 nucleotides read TGTGCCAGCAGTCCCCGGCTAGCGGGAGGGGAGACCCAGTACTTC.

The chain uses TRBV6-6 and TRBJ2-1; possible D gene TRBD2, 5 bases. V was pared by 8 bases and J by 1 base, with 9 bases between. This CDR3 has 13 residues. The germline V gene encodes CDR1 MNHNY and CDR2 SVGAGI (reference sequence). CDR3 amino acids: CASGLDSYNEQFF. Written as DNA, the CDR3 is TGTGCCAGCGGACTGGATTCCTACAATGAGCAGTTCTTC.

The rearrangement joins TRBV7-9 to TRBJ1-2; 10 bases are shared with TRBD1. The CDR3 totals 15 residues. The V segment lost 1 base and the J segment 4 bases; nucleotides outside the gene matches: 3. The V gene's germline CDR1 is SEHNR and CDR2 FQNEAQ (reference sequence). The CDR3 bases are TGTGCCAGCAGCTTAGTGGGACAGGGGACCTATGGCTACACCTTC. It encodes CASSLVGQGTYGYTF.

This rearrangement joins TRBV5-5 to TRBJ2-7, with TRBD1 matching over 7 bases. J was trimmed by 5 bases and V by 4 bases; bases with no gene match: 9. The CDR3 is made up of 14 amino acids. The germline gives CDR1 SGHKS, CDR2 YYEKEE (reference sequence). CDR3 bases: TGTGCCAGCAGCAATAAACAGGGGACCCACGAGCAGTACTTC. Its translation is CASSNKQGTHEQYF. Full variable domain (remainder filled in from reference TRBV5-5 and TRBJ2-7): DAGVTQSPTHLIKTRGQQVTLRCSPISGHKSVSWYQQVLGQGPQFIFQYYEKEERGRGNFPDRFSARQFPNYSSELNVNALLLGDSALYLCASSNKQGTHEQYFGPGTRLTVT.

This clone was observed a single time. The chain combines TRBV4-3 with TRBJ2-1; the D gene is possibly TRBD2 (5 bases). Germline CDR1 reads LGHNA; CDR2 reads YSLEER. The V and J ends lost 4 bases and 0 bases respectively, with 10 bases between them. The CDR3 runs to 15 residues. The CDR3 reads CASSPHRGSYNEQFF. CDR3 coding DNA: TGCGCCAGCAGCCCACACCGGGGCTCCTACAATGAGCAGTTCTTC.

V gene TRBV6-6 combines with J gene TRBJ1-1, with D possibly being TRBD1 (6 bases). The germline V gene has CDR1 MNHNY and CDR2 SVGAGI (reference sequence). V was shortened by 7 bases and J by 4 bases, with 16 bases between the two germline ends. The CDR3 loop spans 14 amino acids. CDR3 DNA: TGTGCCAGCACCCCAATCCGAGGGGGCACTGAAGCTTTCTTT. It is translated as CASTPIRGGTEAFF.

J is TRBJ2-3 and V is TRBV5-8; 11 bases are shared with TRBD2. The ends lost 4 bases at V and 4 bases at J; junction bases unmatched: 5. The germline gives CDR1 SGHTS, CDR2 YDEGEE. The length of the CDR3 is 15 residues. This chain's CDR3 is CASSQRLAGPDTQYF. The CDR3 bases are TGTGCCAGCAGCCAGCGACTAGCGGGGCCAGATACGCAGTATTTT.

The chain carries TRBV5-6 and TRBJ2-7; TRBD2 might be the D (6 bases). Germline assignment: CDR1 SGHDT and CDR2 YYEEEE. V was clipped by 6 bases and J by 7 bases, with 20 bases between them. This CDR3 has 14 residues. CDR3 coding DNA: TGTGCCAGCACCACGGATGGGGGTAGCGGAGAGCAGTACTTC. As protein: CASTTDGGSGEQYF.

The chain uses TRBV18 and TRBJ2-3, with D uncertain. The germline CDR1 and CDR2 sequences are KGHSH and LQKENI. The CDR3 extends over 18 amino acids. V was shortened by 1 base and J by 0 bases, with 17 bases between the two germline ends. CDR3 DNA: TGTGCCAGCTCACCACGCGTGGCGCAGGCCACTAGCACAGATACGCAGTATTTT. It translates to CASSPRVAQATSTDTQYF.

The chain employs TRBV7-9 and TRBJ1-1; possibly TRBD1 for D (5 bases). Germline-derived CDR1 and CDR2 are SEHNR and FQNEAQ (reference sequence). With 4 bases removed from V and 2 bases from J, the gap between germline ends came to 14 bases. This CDR3 has 15 amino acids. The CDR3 bases are TGTGCCAGCAGCTCCCGGGGCGGGGAAAACACTGAAGCTTTCTTT. This translates into CASSSRGGENTEAFF.

This chain uses TRBV19 with TRBJ2-7; D perhaps matches TRBD1 (6 bases). The CDR3 sequence is 13 residues long. V gave up 4 bases and J gave up 7 bases, with 14 bases separating them. Germline V lookup: CDR1 LNHDA, CDR2 SQIVND (reference sequence). The CDR3 bases are TGTGCCAGTAGTACTTCAGGGGTTGGGGAGCAGTACTTC. It translates to CASSTSGVGEQYF.

The chain links TRBV10-3 to TRBJ1-2; TRBD1 agrees at 8 bases. Germline V gene sequence: CDR1 ENHRY, CDR2 SYGVKD. This CDR3 contains 13 residues. Losses at the gene ends were 3 bases for V and 6 bases for J; bases not matched to a gene: 3. CDR3: CAISDRGHDGYTF. CDR3 bases: TGTGCCATCAGTGACAGGGGGCATGATGGCTACACCTTC.

The V gene is TRBV7-2, the J gene TRBJ1-1; maybe TRBD1 (5 bases). Trimming pared 5 bases from V and 2 bases from J, leaving 15 bases between. This CDR3 has 15 amino acids. Germline CDR1 is SGHTA and CDR2 is FQGNSA. In nucleotides, the CDR3 is TGTGCCAGCAGCCGTCAGGGCCCCGTAAACACTGAAGCTTTCTTT. Residues: CASSRQGPVNTEAFF.

This chain links TRBV6-5 with TRBJ1-2, with 8 bases aligning to TRBD1. Germline V gene sequence: CDR1 MNHEY, CDR2 SVGAGI. V shed 2 bases and J 8 bases; nucleotides not matched to a gene: 7. The CDR3 sequence is 14 residues long. CDR3: CASSYADRAAGYTF. CDR3 nucleotide sequence: TGTGCCAGCAGTTACGCGGACAGGGCGGCAGGCTACACCTTC.

V usage is TRBV5-6 and J usage is TRBJ2-7; 9 bases are a match to TRBD2. The junction had 7 bases not matched to a gene; V was cut back by 0 bases and J by 6 bases. The CDR3 runs 15 residues. The V gene's germline CDR1 is SGHDT and CDR2 YYEEEE. CDR3 sequence reads: CASSLVGGGAREQYF. For the CDR3, the DNA is TGTGCCAGCAGCTTGGTTGGCGGGGGGGCGCGCGAGCAGTACTTC.

The chain combines TRBV5-4 with TRBJ1-1, with a tentative D call TRBD1 (6 bases). The CDR3 is 10 amino acids. Trimming removed 4 bases at V and 14 bases at J, with 12 bases between. In germline, CDR1 is SGHNT, CDR2 YYREEE (reference sequence). CDR3 coding DNA: TGTGCCAGCAGCCTATACGGACAGTTCTTT. Protein product: CASSLYGQFF.

The J gene is TRBJ1-4, the V gene TRBV19, with 8 bases lining up with TRBD1. Trimming took 9 bases from V and 0 from J; bases not matched to a gene: 3. There are 14 residues in the CDR3. Per germline, CDR1 LNHDA and CDR2 SQIVND (reference sequence). The CDR3 DNA sequence: TGTGCCAGCACACAGGGGGCAACTAATGAAAAACTGTTTTTT. Residues: CASTQGATNEKLFF.

V gene TRBV16 combines with J gene TRBJ2-5, with D possibly being TRBD1 (6 bases). The V end lost 2 bases, the J end lost 2 bases, and 12 bases lay between the germline ends. Germline V gene lookup returns CDR1 KGHSY and CDR2 FQNENV. This CDR3 has 15 amino acids. CDR3 residues: CASSQRDGQQETQYF. Written as DNA, the CDR3 is TGTGCCAGCAGCCAACGGGACGGACAGCAAGAGACCCAGTACTTC.

The chain combines TRBV4-2 with TRBJ1-2, with D perhaps TRBD1 (6 bases). The V end lost 4 bases, the J end lost 4 bases, and 19 bases lay between the germline ends. Germline assignment: CDR1 LGHNA and CDR2 YNFKEQ. The CDR3 totals 16 residues. The DNA for the CDR3 is TGTGCCAGCAGCCCACGAGGTGGAGGGGGGGCCTATGGCTACACCTTC. This encodes CASSPRGGGGAYGYTF.

CDR3 coding DNA: TGTGCCAGCATCCAATCCGACAGGTTGAACACTGAAGCTTTCTTT. Translated, it gives CASIQSDRLNTEAFF. The J gene is TRBJ1-1, the V gene TRBV5-4; TRBD1 is a possible D gene (6 bases). The CDR3 totals 15 residues. V was clipped by 6 bases and J by 0 bases, with 15 bases between them. Germline loops: CDR1 SGHNT, CDR2 YYREEE (reference sequence).